This T cell receptor beta chain is drawn from a study of technical replicates of blood from several donors. Trimming left V 4 bases short and J 7 bases short, with 16 bases between. Germline V lookup: CDR1 MDHEN, CDR2 SYDVKM. The length of the CDR3 is 14 residues. Measured with immunoSEQ multiplex PCR; TCRdb has only the in-frame clones, and not every one. Of 55,000 to 75,000 clones detected, about 94% appear once; the ten largest clones hold approximately 0.4%. Specimen: T cells isolated from PBMCs. The receptor was isolated from a human donor in good health. The V and J genes are TRBV28 and TRBJ1-2, with D possibly being TRBD1 (5 bases). The CDR3 region has the DNA TGTGCCAGCAGTTCGACCAGGGTCCTACTTGGCTACACCTTC. Translated: CASSSTRVLLGYTF.